This TCR beta chain was observed in a study of blood T cell repertoires in COVID-19. Profiled with immunoSEQ multiplex PCR; TCRdb holds only in-frame clones, not every one. The data show some 160,000 clones, 80% to 90% seen once. CDR1 is WNHNN and CDR2 is SYGVQD in the germline V gene (reference sequence). The CDR3 runs to 16 residues. The trim removed 0 bases at V and 3 bases at J, leaving 3 bases unmatched. The clonotype was recovered from a woman aged 70 to 79 who had recovered from COVID-19. Sequenced material: peripheral blood. This chain uses TRBV10-1 with TRBJ1-2, with TRBD1 identical over 11 bases. The CDR3 nucleotides are TGCGCCAGCAGTGAGTCGTGGGACAGGGGGTACTATGGCTACACCTTC. Encoded protein: CASSESWDRGYYGYTF.